These 23 T cell receptor beta chains originate from one sample sequenced in a study of blood T cell repertoires in COVID-19. Sequenced by immunoSEQ multiplex PCR; TCRdb stores in-frame clones only, minus some. The profile shows about 75,000 clones, under 90% of them singletons. The sequenced material came from peripheral blood. These receptors originate from a human donor in a cohort sampled during active COVID-19.

This chain uses TRBV7-2 with TRBJ2-7; D unresolved. Germline values: CDR1 SGHTA, CDR2 FQGNSA. Trimming left V 6 bases short and J 1 base short, with 16 bases between. This CDR3 comprises 15 residues. The CDR3 region is CASRTHPERSYEQYF. CDR3 nucleotide sequence: TGTGCCAGCAGAACCCACCCCGAGCGTTCCTACGAGCAGTACTTC. Complete variable domain (other parts from reference TRBV7-2 and TRBJ2-7): GAGVSQSPSNKVTEKGKDVELRCDPISGHTALYWYRQSLGQGLEFLIYFQGNSAPDKSGLPSDRFSAERTGGSVSTLTIQRTQQEDSAVYLCASRTHPERSYEQYFGPGTRLTVT.

The CDR3 sequence is CASSERGGYTDTQYF. The CDR3 DNA follows: TGTGCCAGCAGCGAGCGGGGGGGCTACACAGATACGCAGTATTTT. The V gene is TRBV9, the J gene TRBJ2-3; 10 bases are shared with TRBD2. J lost 2 bases, V lost 3 bases, and 3 bases had no gene match. This CDR3 is built from 15 residues. Germline V gene sequence: CDR1 SGDLS, CDR2 YYNGEE.

The chain uses TRBV19 and TRBJ1-3; 7 bases line up with TRBD1. The CDR3 covers 14 residues. Germline CDR1 reads LNHDA; CDR2 reads SQIVND (reference sequence). V gave up 8 bases and J gave up 4 bases; unmatched junction bases: 8. DNA of the CDR3: TGTGCCAGTTGGGAACAGGGGAAAGGAAACACCATATATTTT. It translates to CASWEQGKGNTIYF.

This clone was recorded a few times. The rearrangement links TRBV6-2 or TRBV6-3 to TRBJ2-7; tentatively, D is TRBD2 (6 bases). Looked up from germline, CDR1 is MNHEY and CDR2 is SVGEGT. This CDR3 comprises 15 residues. The ends were cut back, 4 bases at V and 0 bases at J, with 13 bases in the middle. The chain's CDR3 is CASSSVGGPSYEQYF. The CDR3 DNA is TGTGCCAGCAGTTCGGTCGGAGGGCCCTCCTACGAGCAGTACTTC.

The chain has TRBV5-6 and TRBJ2-1, with 8 bases lining up with TRBD2. This CDR3 has 17 residues. The junction had 10 bases not matched to a gene; V was cut back by 0 bases and J by 5 bases. The germline V gene has CDR1 SGHDT and CDR2 YYEEEE. The CDR3: CASSLERLAGLHNEQFF. For the CDR3, the DNA is TGTGCCAGCAGCTTGGAAAGGCTAGCGGGCCTACACAATGAGCAGTTCTTC.

A single count supports this clone. The rearrangement joins TRBV2 to TRBJ1-4, with no clear D. Per the germline V gene, CDR1 is SNHLY and CDR2 is FYNNEI. The V end lost 4 bases, the J end lost 8 bases, and 20 bases lay between the germline ends. The CDR3 loop spans 16 amino acids. CDR3 sequence: CASSALALAFEEKLFF. CDR3 DNA sequence: TGTGCCAGCAGTGCCCTCGCGTTAGCGTTTGAAGAAAAACTGTTTTTT. Full variable domain (outside the CDR3, taken from reference TRBV2 and TRBJ1-4): EPEVTQTPSHQVTQMGQEVILRCVPISNHLYFYWYRQILGQKVEFLVSFYNNEISEKSEIFDDQFSVERPDGSNFTLKIRSTKLEDSAMYFCASSALALAFEEKLFFGSGTQLSVL.

This chain links TRBV11-2 with TRBJ1-1; D is uncertain. V dropped 1 base and J dropped 4 bases, with 13 bases sitting between them. CDR3 length: 15 residues. The germline V gene has CDR1 SGHAT and CDR2 FQNNGV. The CDR3 protein is CASSLAPWQSTEAFF. The CDR3 bases are TGTGCCAGCAGCTTAGCCCCGTGGCAGTCCACTGAAGCTTTCTTT.

The chain couples TRBV19 to TRBJ1-1, with D tentatively TRBD1 (6 bases). The CDR3 is made up of 13 amino acids. Between the trimmed V and J ends, which lost 6 bases and 8 bases, there was a span of 16 bases. The germline gives CDR1 LNHDA, CDR2 SQIVND (reference sequence). The CDR3 reads CASSHRDTAEAFF. CDR3 nucleotides: TGTGCCAGTAGCCACCGGGACACTGCCGAAGCTTTCTTT.

The genes are TRBV28 and TRBJ2-1, with D possibly matching TRBD2 (6 bases). The germline V gene has CDR1 MDHEN and CDR2 SYDVKM. V was trimmed by 3 bases and J by 10 bases, leaving 10 bases between them. The CDR3 is made up of 12 amino acids. The CDR3 nucleotides are TGTGCCAGCAGTTTCGCGGGACCCGAGCAGTTCTTC. It yields the protein CASSFAGPEQFF.

The rearrangement links TRBV2 to TRBJ1-1; TRBD1 aligns across 7 bases. CDR1 and CDR2 (germline): SNHLY, FYNNEI. This CDR3 is built from 16 residues. V lost 4 bases and J lost 0; bases outside the gene matches: 8. The CDR3 spells CASSVEGGIMNTEAFF. CDR3 coding DNA: TGTGCCAGCAGTGTTGAAGGGGGCATCATGAACACTGAAGCTTTCTTT.

The chain joins TRBV6-6 to TRBJ2-7; 12 positions agree with TRBD1. CDR1 is MNHNY, CDR2 SVGAGI, per germline (reference sequence). The CDR3 has 18 residues. J was trimmed by 1 base and V by 5 bases; bases with no gene match: 12. CDR3 sequence reads: CASSPTRGQGALSYEQYF. Here the CDR3 DNA reads TGTGCCAGCAGTCCAACTCGGGGACAGGGGGCCCTGTCCTACGAGCAGTACTTC.

This clone was observed once. This chain joins TRBV27 and TRBJ2-7; TRBD1 agrees at 11 bases. With V trimmed by 5 bases and J by 2 bases, 2 bases remained unmatched. The CDR3 contains 14 residues. CDR1 is MNHEY, CDR2 SMNVEV, per germline (reference sequence). The CDR3 DNA is TGTGCCAGCAGTGAGGGACAGGGGGCCTACGAGCAGTACTTC. As protein: CASSEGQGAYEQYF.

V usage is TRBV7-2 and J usage is TRBJ2-7, with no clear D. Germline V gene sequence: CDR1 SGHTA, CDR2 FQGNSA. V lost 2 bases, J lost 3 bases, and 11 bases lay in between. The CDR3 consists of 14 residues. The CDR3: CASSLYGQYYEQYF. CDR3 coding DNA: TGTGCCAGCAGCTTATATGGGCAGTACTACGAGCAGTACTTC. The full variable domain, in which reference TRBV7-2 and TRBJ2-7 provide the parts outside the CDR3, is GAGVSQSPSNKVTEKGKDVELRCDPISGHTALYWYRQSLGQGLEFLIYFQGNSAPDKSGLPSDRFSAERTGGSVSTLTIQRTQQEDSAVYLCASSLYGQYYEQYFGPGTRLTVT.

V is TRBV7-6 and J is TRBJ1-6; 9 nucleotides agree with TRBD1. V lost 5 bases, J lost 7 bases, and 12 bases stayed unmatched. Germline V lookup: CDR1 SGHVS, CDR2 FNYEAQ. CDR3 length: 17 amino acids. CDR3 in amino acids: CASSHGTGKTENSPLHF. CDR3 DNA: TGTGCCAGCAGCCACGGGACAGGGAAAACGGAGAATTCACCCCTCCACTTT.

The CDR3 sequence: CASSRTGGSYNEQFF. The CDR3 DNA reads TGTGCCAGCAGCCGCACAGGGGGATCCTACAATGAGCAGTTCTTC. V is TRBV7-7 and J is TRBJ2-1, with 8 bases lining up with TRBD1. V gave up 5 bases and J gave up 1 base; unmatched junction bases: 4. This CDR3 has 15 residues. CDR1 and CDR2 (germline): SSHAT, FNYEAQ (reference sequence).

The chain uses TRBV6-6 and TRBJ1-6; D is perhaps TRBD1 (6 bases). Per germline, CDR1 MNHNY and CDR2 SVGAGI (reference sequence). Trimming took 2 bases from V and 6 from J, leaving 14 bases between them. The CDR3 sequence is 16 residues long. The CDR3: CASSYGWGRGNSPLHF. The CDR3 bases are TGTGCCAGCAGTTACGGTTGGGGGCGAGGTAATTCACCCCTCCACTTT.

The CDR3 spells CASSPRFSPTDTQYF. In DNA form, the CDR3 reads TGCGCCAGCAGCCCTCGGTTTTCTCCCACAGATACGCAGTATTTT. V usage is TRBV5-1 and J usage is TRBJ2-3; D uncertain. V shed 4 bases and J shed 2 bases, with 14 bases lying between them. Germline V lookup: CDR1 SGHRS, CDR2 YFSETQ. This CDR3 spans 15 amino acids.

This rearrangement joins TRBV27 to TRBJ2-7, with 9 positions matching TRBD1. The CDR3 is 15 residues long. Germline V CDR1 and CDR2: MNHEY, SMNVEV (reference sequence). Trimming removed 5 bases from V and 6 bases from J; junction bases left unmatched: 11. The CDR3 DNA reads TGTGCCAGCAGTCCCACCCCGGGACAGGGTGGCGAGCAGTACTTC. This encodes CASSPTPGQGGEQYF.

This clone was detected only a few times. The V gene is TRBV18, the J gene TRBJ2-2, with a possible D match to TRBD2 (6 bases). Looked up from germline, CDR1 is KGHSH and CDR2 is LQKENI. Trimming stripped 2 bases from V and 4 bases from J, with 17 bases between. The CDR3 totals 17 residues. The CDR3: CASSPADRGLITGELFF. CDR3 DNA sequence: TGTGCCAGCTCACCAGCCGATAGGGGACTTATCACCGGGGAGCTGTTTTTT. The full variable domain, its missing parts supplied by reference TRBV18 and TRBJ2-2, is NAGVMQNPRHLVRRRGQEARLRCSPMKGHSHVYWYRQLPEEGLKFMVYLQKENIIDESGMPKERFSAEFPKEGPSILRIQQVVRGDSAAYFCASSPADRGLITGELFFGEGSRLTVL.

The chain is built from TRBV6-1 and TRBJ2-3, with TRBD2 identical over 7 bases. CDR1 and CDR2 (germline): MNHNS, SASEGT. V was pared by 3 bases and J by 3 bases, with 3 bases of the junction left unmatched. This CDR3 has 14 residues. CDR3 coding DNA: TGTGCCAGCAGTGATAGCGGGCGGACAGATACGCAGTATTTT. Its protein product is CASSDSGRTDTQYF.

V usage is TRBV20-1 and J usage is TRBJ2-1; possibly TRBD2 for D (5 bases). V lost 6 bases to trimming and J lost 10 bases, with 13 bases between them. CDR1 is DFQATT and CDR2 is SNEGSKA in the germline V gene (reference sequence). The CDR3 covers 11 residues. CDR3 sequence reads: CSALGLLEQFF. The CDR3 bases are TGCAGTGCCCTCGGACTCCTGGAGCAGTTCTTC.

The V and J genes are TRBV18 and TRBJ2-1; 7 nucleotides agree with TRBD2. Germline V CDR1 and CDR2: KGHSH, LQKENI. J was trimmed by 0 bases and V by 3 bases; bases with no gene match: 2. This CDR3 contains 15 residues. CDR3 bases: TGTGCCAGCTCACCCGGGGACTACTCCTACAATGAGCAGTTCTTC. It translates to CASSPGDYSYNEQFF.

The chain links TRBV7-2 to TRBJ2-6; D is possibly TRBD1 (6 bases). Germline loops: CDR1 SGHTA, CDR2 FQGNSA. V gave up 2 bases and J gave up 0 bases, with 14 bases separating them. The length of the CDR3 is 18 residues. CDR3 loop: CASSLSLTGASGANVLTF. CDR3 in DNA: TGTGCCAGCAGCTTAAGTTTGACAGGCGCCTCTGGGGCCAACGTCCTGACTTTC.